The 10 T cell receptor beta chains below come from one sample, sequenced in a study of T cell responses to AZD1222 COVID-19 vaccine (dated by TCRdb to the early 2020s). Library prep was done by the immunoSEQ multiplex PCR assay. TCRdb's version of the immuneACCESS table is confined to in-frame rearrangements and falls short of the full clone set. An unresolved V gene accounts for under half of the shortfall where checked; the remainder is of unknown origin. This sample holds around 95,000 clones; 88% were observed only once. Together, the top ten hold around 1.8% of the sample. Taken with the paper, the label for time point translates to: baseline before first vaccination. The input for sequencing was peripheral blood, taken on day 0 of AZD1222 vaccination. These receptors were taken from an adult in good health.

This clone occurred once. The chain combines TRBV28 with TRBJ1-3, with D maybe TRBD1 (6 bases). The germline V and J ends were trimmed by 8 bases and 0 bases, with 14 bases remaining between them. This CDR3 spans 15 amino acids. Germline CDR1 is MDHEN and CDR2 is SYDVKM. In DNA, the CDR3 is TGTGCCAGCTGCGGGGGGGCGGCCTCTGGAAACACCATATATTTT. Protein sequence: CASCGGAASGNTIYF.

This clone occurred once. The chain joins TRBV7-3 to TRBJ2-3; 7 bases line up with TRBD2. V was pared by 4 bases and J by 4 bases, with 8 bases of the junction left unmatched. The CDR3 sequence is 15 residues long. Looked up from germline, CDR1 is SGHTA and CDR2 is FQGTGA. DNA for the CDR3: TGTGCCAGCAGCTCTGGCGGGAGACTCTCAGATACGCAGTATTTT. Translating gives CASSSGGRLSDTQYF.

The V gene is TRBV1, the J gene TRBJ2-1; TRBD2, the D gene given by the table, was not confirmed from the DNA. TRBV1 is listed as a pseudogene. CDR3 length: 16 residues. The CDR3 reads CTSSQEGTSGKAEQFF. The DNA for the CDR3 is TGCACCAGCAGCCAAGAGGGGACTAGCGGGAAAGCTGAGCAGTTCTTC.

The chain combines TRBV10-1 with TRBJ1-2, with TRBD1 matching 9 bases. Germline V gene lookup returns CDR1 WNHNN and CDR2 SYGVQD (reference sequence). V shed 6 bases and J 4 bases; nucleotides not matched to a gene: 6. The CDR3 loop spans 14 amino acids. CDR3 in DNA: TGCGCCAGCAGATCCCCACAGGGGGCCTATGGCTACACCTTC. Its translation: CASRSPQGAYGYTF.

The rearrangement joins TRBV30 to TRBJ1-1; D is unclear. The CDR3 sequence is 13 residues long. Trimming stripped 0 bases from V and 1 base from J, with 6 bases between. The germline gives CDR1 GTSNPN, CDR2 SVGIG (reference sequence). The CDR3 protein is CAWSVTQNTEAFF. The CDR3 DNA reads TGTGCCTGGAGTGTTACACAGAACACTGAAGCTTTCTTT.

The chain carries TRBV7-3 and TRBJ2-2; D gene uncertain. The ends were cut back, 8 bases at V and 0 bases at J, with 1 base in the middle. CDR1 and CDR2 (germline): SGHTA, FQGTGA. The CDR3 sequence is 11 residues long. Here the CDR3 DNA reads TGTGCCAGCCCGAACACCGGGGAGCTGTTTTTT. It codes for CASPNTGELFF.

The chain's CDR3 is CASSLVQGREKLFF. The CDR3 coding sequence is TGTGCCAGCAGTTTGGTTCAGGGACGGGAAAAACTGTTTTTT. The chain recombines TRBV28 with TRBJ1-4, with D tentatively TRBD1 (5 bases). CDR1 and CDR2 from the germline V gene are MDHEN and SYDVKM. Deletions cut 3 bases from V and 8 bases from J, with 13 bases between. The CDR3 sequence is 14 residues long.

The chain links TRBV6-5 to TRBJ1-1; D is ambiguous. The CDR3 has 15 amino acids. The V end lost 2 bases, the J end lost 2 bases, and 12 bases lay between the germline ends. CDR1 and CDR2 from the germline V gene are MNHEY and SVGAGI. The CDR3 nucleotides read TGTGCCAGCAGTTACCTCTCGACACTAAACACTGAAGCTTTCTTT. Translating it yields CASSYLSTLNTEAFF.

The CDR3, as DNA: TGTGCCAGCAGCTTCCAGGGGTACCAAGAGACCCAGTACTTC. This codes for CASSFQGYQETQYF. The chain has TRBV11-3 and TRBJ2-5, with a weak D call TRBD1 (6 bases). This CDR3 spans 14 amino acids. Germline V CDR1 and CDR2: SGHNT, YENEEA. V was cut by 3 bases and J by 0 bases, with 8 bases left in between. The full variable domain, in which reference TRBV11-3 and TRBJ2-5 provide the parts outside the CDR3, is EAGVVQSPRYKIIEKKQPVAFWCNPISGHNTLYWYLQNLGQGPELLIRYENEEAVDDSQLPKDRFSAERLKGVDSTLKIQPAELGDSAVYLCASSFQGYQETQYFGPGTRLLVL.

The V and J genes are TRBV24-1 and TRBJ1-4, with D possibly TRBD1 on 5 matching bases. The germline V and J ends were trimmed by 3 bases and 2 bases, with 21 bases remaining between them. Germline loops: CDR1 KGHDR, CDR2 SFDVKD. The CDR3 totals 19 residues. The CDR3 reads CATSDVRLPGRFTNEKLFF. In DNA, the CDR3 is TGTGCCACCAGTGATGTCCGGTTGCCGGGGCGGTTTACTAATGAAAAACTGTTTTTT.